This T cell receptor beta chain was sequenced during a study of cytomegalovirus exposure and HLA in healthy donors. The CDR3 covers 15 residues. Trimming removed 1 base at V and 4 bases at J, with 10 bases between. The germline V gene has CDR1 LNHDA and CDR2 SQIVND (reference sequence). The PCR used 60 Vbeta and 13 Jbeta primers. TCRdb keeps only in-frame clones here, not all; method: immunoSEQ multiplex PCR. In the table there are 150,000 to 180,000 clones, 70% to 80% of which are singletons. This chain links TRBV19 with TRBJ1-4; D gene ambiguous. The sequence was obtained from a man younger than 45 in good health and CMV-seropositive. The sequenced sample was PBMCs. DNA of the CDR3: TGTGCCAGTAGTATAGTGAGCGGATTTAATGAAAAACTGTTTTTT. Its protein product is CASSIVSGFNEKLFF. The variable domain in full, with the rest retrieved from reference TRBV19 and TRBJ1-4, is DGGITQSPKYLFRKEGQNVTLSCEQNLNHDAMYWYRQDPGQGLRLIYYSQIVNDFQKGDIAEGYSVSREKKESFPLTVTSAQKNPTAFYLCASSIVSGFNEKLFFGSGTQLSVL.